The 7 T cell receptor beta chains below all came from one sample that was sequenced in a study of PD-1 blockade in classical Hodgkin lymphoma. TCRdb keeps only in-frame clones here, not all; method: immunoSEQ multiplex PCR. The data hold 6,500 to 7,000 clones, with 75% to 90% observed a single time. The time point was: cycle 4 day 1 (C4D1), after 6 weeks of nivolumab. Patients all relapsed after autologous stem cell transplantation, and there was variation in brentuximab vedotin exposure. Sequenced here: peripheral blood mononuclear cells (PBMCs), sampled before the fourth cycle of nivolumab. These TCRs come from a human donor with classical Hodgkin lymphoma.

This chain links TRBV11-2 with TRBJ2-2; weak D call: TRBD2 (6 bases). V was clipped by 7 bases and J by 2 bases, with 11 bases between them. Germline V gene lookup returns CDR1 SGHAT and CDR2 FQNNGV. The CDR3 spans 14 residues. CDR3 in amino acids: CASNGGSNTGELFF. The CDR3 coding sequence is TGTGCCAGCAACGGGGGTAGCAACACCGGGGAGCTGTTTTTT.

DNA of the CDR3: TGTGCCAGTAGTAAGGGACAGGGGGCTTGGACCGGGGAGCTGTTTTTT. This translates into CASSKGQGAWTGELFF. The chain uses TRBV19 and TRBJ2-2, with 12 bases identical to TRBD1. From germline, CDR1 is LNHDA and CDR2 SQIVND (reference sequence). V shed 4 bases and J 5 bases; nucleotides not matched to a gene: 5. This CDR3 region has 16 residues.

This clone was found a few times. V is TRBV19 and J is TRBJ2-1, with 7 bases aligning to TRBD1. The germline V gene encodes CDR1 LNHDA and CDR2 SQIVND (reference sequence). V lost 10 bases to trimming and J lost 0 bases; unmatched junction nucleotides: 9. The CDR3 runs to 15 residues. The CDR3 loop reads CAISAGTASYNEQFF. In DNA, the CDR3 is TGTGCCATCTCCGCCGGGACAGCCTCCTACAATGAGCAGTTCTTC.

This chain joins TRBV7-9 and TRBJ1-5; tentatively, D is TRBD1 (6 bases). The CDR3 length is 14 residues. Germline values: CDR1 SEHNR, CDR2 FQNEAQ (reference sequence). Trimming cost V 5 bases and J 4 bases, with 12 bases left between them. The CDR3 coding sequence is TGTGCCAGCAGCCGGGACACGCTAAATCAGCCCCAGCATTTT. Translated: CASSRDTLNQPQHF.

The rearrangement links TRBV6-1 to TRBJ1-4, with a possible D match to TRBD1 (5 bases). CDR1 MNHNS and CDR2 SASEGT come from the germline V gene. Between the trimmed V and J ends, which lost 0 bases and 4 bases, there was a span of 12 bases. The CDR3 spans 16 residues. Here the CDR3 DNA reads TGTGCCAGCAGTGAAGCGTGGGGCCTTCTTAATGAAAAACTGTTTTTT. It yields the protein CASSEAWGLLNEKLFF.

This chain joins TRBV19 and TRBJ2-2; the D gene is possibly TRBD2 (7 bases). Trimming shortened V by 4 bases and J by 6 bases, and 12 bases separated the two germline ends. The length of the CDR3 is 14 residues. CDR1 and CDR2 from the germline V gene are LNHDA and SQIVND (reference sequence). The chain's CDR3 is CASSTRGGAGELFF. DNA of the CDR3: TGTGCCAGTAGTACCCGAGGGGGGGCCGGGGAGCTGTTTTTT.

In its sample, this clone was seen once. This rearrangement joins TRBV9 to TRBJ2-1; tentative D call: TRBD2 (5 bases). The length of the CDR3 is 17 residues. The germline V gene has CDR1 SGDLS and CDR2 YYNGEE. Trimming removed 0 bases at V and 0 bases at J, with 13 bases between. CDR3 sequence reads: CASSVGEKPRSYNEQFF. Written as DNA, the CDR3 is TGTGCCAGCAGCGTAGGGGAGAAACCCCGCTCCTACAATGAGCAGTTCTTC.